The 7 T cell receptor beta chains presented below share a single source sample, sequenced in a study of cytomegalovirus exposure and HLA in healthy donors. Primers included in the PCR were 60 Vbeta and 13 Jbeta primers. TCRdb's copy holds only in-frame clones and misses some; the assay was immunoSEQ multiplex PCR. The sample consists of nearly 200,000 clones, about nine tenths of them appearing once. The sample was PBMCs. Receptor source: a man younger than 40 in good health and CMV-seronegative.

V usage is TRBV27 and J usage is TRBJ1-5, with TRBD1 matching over 8 bases. The CDR3 extends over 15 amino acids. Trimming cost V 7 bases and J 3 bases; bases outside gene matches: 8. Germline CDR1 MNHEY, CDR2 SMNVEV (reference sequence). The CDR3 DNA reads as TGTGCCAGCAAACCGGACAGGGTTGACAATCAGCCCCAGCATTTT. Translation: CASKPDRVDNQPQHF.

The chain couples TRBV29-1 to TRBJ1-1; D gene unclear. V was shortened by 7 bases and J by 1 base, with 16 bases between the two germline ends. This CDR3 region has 14 residues. Germline CDR1 reads SQVTM; CDR2 reads ANQGSEA. CDR3 sequence reads: CSATPLAANTEAFF. In DNA form, the CDR3 reads TGCAGCGCTACCCCACTGGCGGCGAACACTGAAGCTTTCTTT.

CDR3 in amino acids: CASNSGGSNEKLFF. Here the CDR3 DNA reads TGTGCCAGCAATTCAGGGGGCAGTAATGAAAAACTGTTTTTT. The rearrangement uses TRBV28 and TRBJ1-4; 8 bases fit TRBD1. The CDR3 is 14 residues long. Germline assignment: CDR1 MDHEN and CDR2 SYDVKM. The trim removed 7 bases at V and 4 bases at J, leaving 5 bases unmatched.

This rearrangement joins TRBV4-1 to TRBJ2-7, with D perhaps TRBD2 (6 bases). Deletions cut 1 base from V and 3 bases from J, with 16 bases between. The CDR3 extends over 16 amino acids. Germline lookup yields CDR1 MGHRA and CDR2 YSYEKL. This CDR3 reads CASSQVVEGGNYEQYF. The CDR3 DNA follows: TGCGCCAGCAGCCAAGTGGTAGAGGGCGGGAACTACGAGCAGTACTTC.

The rearrangement links TRBV28 to TRBJ1-3, with D possibly being TRBD1 (6 bases). V lost 5 bases, J lost 0 bases, and 14 bases lay in between. Germline values: CDR1 MDHEN, CDR2 SYDVKM. CDR3 length: 16 residues. The CDR3 protein is CASSTQGWGSGNTIYF. CDR3 DNA: TGTGCCAGCAGTACACAGGGTTGGGGCTCTGGAAACACCATATATTTT. Together with reference TRBV28 and TRBJ1-3, the CDR3 gives the full variable domain: DVKVTQSSRYLVKRTGEKVFLECVQDMDHENMFWYRQDPGLGLRLIYFSYDVKMKEKGDIPEGYSVSREKKERFSLILESASTNQTSMYLCASSTQGWGSGNTIYFGEGSWLTVV.

J is TRBJ2-7 and V is TRBV5-5, with TRBD1 matching 9 bases. J was trimmed by 6 bases and V by 4 bases; bases with no gene match: 5. The V gene's germline CDR1 is SGHKS and CDR2 YYEKEE (reference sequence). There are 13 residues in the CDR3. The chain's CDR3 is CASSRDRVLEQYF. CDR3 DNA: TGTGCCAGCAGCCGGGACAGGGTTCTCGAGCAGTACTTC. The entire variable domain, with the rest obtained from reference TRBV5-5 and TRBJ2-7, is as follows: DAGVTQSPTHLIKTRGQQVTLRCSPISGHKSVSWYQQVLGQGPQFIFQYYEKEERGRGNFPDRFSARQFPNYSSELNVNALLLGDSALYLCASSRDRVLEQYFGPGTRLTVT.

This rearrangement joins TRBV10-1 to TRBJ1-1; 7 positions agree with TRBD1. CDR1 and CDR2 from the germline V gene are WNHNN and SYGVQD (reference sequence). The CDR3 is 19 amino acids. V shed 5 bases, J shed 3 bases, and the junction held 21 bases outside the gene matches. CDR3 DNA: TGCGCCAGCAGTCCAACCTCCGGGACAGAAGGTCGTGTGTACACTGAAGCTTTCTTT. Its protein product is CASSPTSGTEGRVYTEAFF.